This TCR beta chain was profiled in a study of blood T cells in healthy people across ages. CDR1 KGHSH and CDR2 LQKENI come from the germline V gene. CDR3 size: 15 residues. Trimming pared 2 bases from V and 7 bases from J, leaving 14 bases between. Combining a sample-barcoded 5' primer with a J-beta primer mix, a second PCR ran for about 7 to 12 cycles. Using its own MiXCR run on the 5' RACE reads, TCRdb lists one record per CDR3 protein. The table includes over 750,000 distinct CDR3 sequences, just under 25% detected once. This same sample was also taken into another study, of T cells of mothers and their children.

Sequenced material: blood. The receptor was isolated from a boy younger than 18 in good health. This chain links TRBV18 with TRBJ1-4; TRBD1 is a possible D gene (6 bases). CDR3 nucleotides: TGTGCCAGCTCACCAGCCGGGACATCGGCTGAAAAACTGTTTTTT. Translation: CASSPAGTSAEKLFF.